The T cell receptor beta chain described here comes from a study of Ad26.COV2.S vaccination and SARS-CoV-2 variants. TCRdb's table, derived via immunoSEQ multiplex PCR, lists solely in-frame clones and lacks some. Among hundreds of thousands of clones listed, 70% to 90% were seen once. The germline V gene has CDR1 WNHNN and CDR2 SYGVQD (reference sequence). The CDR3 spans 22 residues. The J segment lost 0 bases and the V segment lost 7 bases, leaving 24 bases of the junction unmatched. Sample treatment: around 19 received Ad26.COV2.S at low or high dose, single or two shots; about 5 received placebo; per-sample allocation not given. Sampling happened 63 days after the first vaccine or placebo injection.

This chain connects TRBV10-1 to TRBJ1-5; 10 nucleotides align to TRBD1. Sequencing was performed on peripheral blood, taken in a trial of Ad26.COV2.S vaccine versus placebo. The clonotype comes from a person aged 18-65 years who received the Ad26.COV2.S COVID-19 vaccine or a placebo. Here the CDR3 DNA reads TGCGCCAGCACCCGGGACAGGGGTTTTGTATTTCCACCAATAAATAGCAATCAGCCCCAGCATTTT. Residues: CASTRDRGFVFPPINSNQPQHF.